This T cell receptor (beta chain) was retrieved from a study of blood T cell repertoires in COVID-19. For the study at large: The United States, Italy and Spain were the sources of the acute and convalescent COVID-19 samples.

Germline-derived CDR1 and CDR2 are MDHEN and SYDVKM. CDR3 length equals 19 residues. V lost 4 bases and J lost 5; bases outside the gene matches: 19. In the authors' methods: Reference gene primer amplification yielded estimated nucleated cell counts. Assay: immunoSEQ multiplex PCR; the TCRdb copy retains only in-frame clones and omits some. For V, J and clone size, that table is used; D and trimming come from the DNA. The repertoire holds over 85,000 clones, 87% seen once, with 0.85% to 1.3% in the top ten. Specimen: peripheral blood. The clonotype was recovered from a human donor in a cohort sampled during active COVID-19. V and J are TRBV28 and TRBJ2-3, with 9 bases that match TRBD1. The CDR3, as DNA: TGTGCCAGCAGTTCCTCGGGGAGAGAGCACAGGGGGCCTGAAGATACGCAGTATTTT. Its protein is CASSSSGREHRGPEDTQYF.